This T cell receptor beta chain was identified in a study of cytomegalovirus exposure and HLA in healthy donors. Study results and caveats: Sequencing artifact likely explains a cluster of highly shared sequence variants. An analysis that was carried out later associated 17,000 or so TCR beta sequences with HLA alleles at 0.05 false discovery rate.

Trimming left V 1 base short and J 7 bases short, with 14 bases between. The germline V gene has CDR1 LGHNA and CDR2 YSLEER. CDR3 length equals 15 residues. The PCR employed 60 Vbeta primers together with 13 Jbeta primers. Generated by immunoSEQ multiplex PCR, the TCRdb table keeps only in-frame clones and is missing some. The table includes 150,000 to 200,000 clones, approximately 79% detected once. A remark on this clone: Its matching antigen is unknown.

The source is a man over 45 in good health and CMV-seropositive. Specimen: PBMCs. The V gene is TRBV4-3, the J gene TRBJ1-5; D unclear. The CDR3 here is CASSQVAGSYQPQHF. The CDR3 nucleotides are TGCGCCAGCAGCCAAGTAGCTGGGTCCTACCAGCCCCAGCATTTT.